This T cell receptor beta chain was sequenced in a study of blood T cells in healthy people across ages. Study in general: Per every two T cells, about one barcoded beta molecule was captured by template switching. Study observations and caveats: With donor CMV status unknown, expanded clonotype changes were possibly confounded.

This clonotype was detected only a few times. What it recognizes is unknown. Ranging in age from about 6 to 95, the donors were healthy Caucasian individuals from Russia. Isolation of PBMCs gave at least 7 million cells per sample. The CDR3 consists of 14 residues. CDR1 MDHEN and CDR2 SYDVKM come from the germline V gene. With V trimmed by 3 bases and J by 7 bases, 6 bases remained unmatched. Next came a second PCR, run for roughly 6 to 11 cycles, which used a sample-barcoded 5' primer along with a J-beta primer mix. TCRdb reprocessed the 5' RACE reads with MiXCR, giving one entry per CDR3 protein. In the table there are more than 800,000 distinct CDR3 sequences, more than 25% of which are singletons.

Sequences were obtained from blood. The sequence was collected from a woman older than 75 in good health. The chain employs TRBV28 and TRBJ2-7, with TRBD1 identical over 10 bases. This CDR3 reads CASSLSTGGNEQYF. The CDR3 DNA follows: TGTGCCAGCAGTTTGTCGACAGGGGGCAATGAGCAGTACTTC.